The clone carrying this T cell receptor beta chain has a count of ten or more. Antigen unknown. TCRdb re-derived calls from the reads in MiXCR, one entry per CDR3 protein. The table lists about 210,000 distinct CDR3 sequences, approximately 6.7% of them singletons. CDR1 and CDR2 from the germline V gene are DFQATT and SNEGSKA (reference sequence). The CDR3 runs 14 residues. V shed 1 base and J 8 bases; nucleotides not matched to a gene: 4. These data originate in a study of T cell repertoires in cytomegalovirus infection. Study context: Matching HLA type, along with CMV infection, was indicated by public TCR beta signatures.

General study results and limits: CMV-specific TCR beta clonotypes restricted by HLA-C were the ones dominating the ex vivo response. Identification of carriers of CMV plus the relevant HLA was performed using cumulative public TCR beta family frequency.

The rearrangement links TRBV20-1 to TRBJ1-4, with TRBD1 matching 10 bases. The source of this sequence is a human donor in good health (CMV status not recorded). Some clones in this sample may be carry-over from other donors' samples. What was sequenced was PBMCs. The CDR3 loop is CSARAGQGEEKLFF. In nucleotides, the CDR3 is TGCAGTGCTAGAGCAGGACAGGGGGAGGAAAAACTGTTTTTT.